Listed below are T cell receptor beta chains from one sample, sequenced in a study of blood T cell repertoires in COVID-19. TCRdb's copy holds only in-frame clones and misses some; the assay was immunoSEQ multiplex PCR. Of 200,000 to 250,000 clones listed, roughly four fifths are singletons. Sequencing used peripheral blood. These receptors all stem from a woman aged 45-65 years with acute or convalescent COVID-19. CDR3s include the opening cysteine and the closing phenylalanine or tryptophan. The D gene is left open where the match is weak. Some rows have no size entry. The others give once, few or many, or a class for an expanded clone.

J gene,clone size,V gene,D gene,CDR3 length,CDR3 DNA,CDR3 protein
TRBJ1-2,-,TRBV6-2/TRBV6-3,-,14,TGTGCCAGCAGTTACTCAGCGGCGGTCGGAGTCTACACCTTC,CASSYSAAVGVYTF
TRBJ1-6,few,TRBV6-5,-,13,TGTGCCAGCAGTTATGGGAGTAATTCACCCCTCCACTTT,CASSYGSNSPLHF
TRBJ2-1,-,TRBV4-1,TRBD2,16,TGCGCCAGCAGCCAATACCTAGCGGGAGGCTACAATGAGCAGTTCTTC,CASSQYLAGGYNEQFF
TRBJ1-2,-,TRBV28,TRBD1,14,TGTGCCAGCAGTTCGACAGGGGGCAACTATGGCTACACCTTC,CASSSTGGNYGYTF
TRBJ2-3,-,TRBV6-4,TRBD2,17,TGTGCCAGCAGTGACTCGAGGGAGGGCGAGGCCACAGATACGCAGTATTTT,CASSDSREGEATDTQYF
TRBJ1-1,few,TRBV6-5,-,16,TGTGCCAGCAGTTCCCTCTCCGCAGGGGTGGCCACTGAAGCTTTCTTT,CASSSLSAGVATEAFF
TRBJ2-1,-,TRBV12-3/TRBV12-4,-,10,TGTGCCAGTGCCGGCAATGAGCAGTTCTTC,CASAGNEQFF
TRBJ2-3,-,TRBV6-5,-,14,TGTGCCAGCAGTTACTCAGGGAGGACAGATACGCAGTATTTT,CASSYSGRTDTQYF
TRBJ2-1,-,TRBV6-6,TRBD1,15,TGTGCCAGCAGTACGACCGGGACAGGGTGGTATGAGCAGTTCTTC,CASSTTGTGWYEQFF
TRBJ1-2,-,TRBV5-4,-,12,TGTGCCAGCAGCCTCCCGACAGTTGGCTACACCTTC,CASSLPTVGYTF
TRBJ2-7,-,TRBV18,-,16,TGTGCCAGCTCACTTAATCAGGGGACGGTCTCCTACGAGCAGTACTTC,CASSLNQGTVSYEQYF
TRBJ2-3,-,TRBV7-3,TRBD2,16,TGTGCCAGCAGCGCCGGACTAGCGGGGCGCACGGATACGCAGTATTTT,CASSAGLAGRTDTQYF
TRBJ2-7,-,TRBV3-1/TRBV3-2,-,15,TGTGCCAGCAGCCAAGTGAGGCAGGGGCACTACGAGCAGTACTTC,CASSQVRQGHYEQYF
TRBJ2-5,-,TRBV3-1/TRBV3-2,TRBD1,14,TGTGCCAGCAGCCGCTGGACAGGACAAGAGACCCAGTACTTC,CASSRWTGQETQYF
TRBJ1-2,few,TRBV7-2,-,15,TGTGCCAGCAGCTTAATTTCCAGCTCAGGCTATGGCTACACCTTC,CASSLISSSGYGYTF
TRBJ2-3,-,TRBV12-3/TRBV12-4,TRBD2,12,TGTGCCAGCAGCCCCGAGGGGCGGGAGAGTTATTTT,CASSPEGRESYF
TRBJ1-5,-,TRBV19,-,13,TGTGCCAGTAGTATAGGTCCTTCTCAGCCCCAGCATTTT,CASSIGPSQPQHF
TRBJ2-2,-,TRBV6-2/TRBV6-3,TRBD1,16,TGTGCCAGCAGTTACATACTGACAGGGTCCGGCGGGGAGCTGTTTTTT,CASSYILTGSGGELFF